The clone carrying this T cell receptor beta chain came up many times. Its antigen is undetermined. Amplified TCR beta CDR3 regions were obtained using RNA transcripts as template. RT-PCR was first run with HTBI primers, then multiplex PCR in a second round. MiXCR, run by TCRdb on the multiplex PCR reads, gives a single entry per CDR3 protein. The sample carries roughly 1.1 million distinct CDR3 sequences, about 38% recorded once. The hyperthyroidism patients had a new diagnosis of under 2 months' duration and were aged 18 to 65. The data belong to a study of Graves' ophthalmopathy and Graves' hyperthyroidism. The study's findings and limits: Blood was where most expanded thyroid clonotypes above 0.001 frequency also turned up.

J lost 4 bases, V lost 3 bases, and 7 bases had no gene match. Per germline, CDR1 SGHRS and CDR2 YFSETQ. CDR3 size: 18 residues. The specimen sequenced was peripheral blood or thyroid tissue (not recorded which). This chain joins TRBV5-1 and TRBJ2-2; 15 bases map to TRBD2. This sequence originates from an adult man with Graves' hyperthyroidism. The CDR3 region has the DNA TGCGCCAGCAGCTCGGGACTAGCGGGAGGTAGATTCACCGGGGAGCTGTTTTTT. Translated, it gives CASSSGLAGGRFTGELFF. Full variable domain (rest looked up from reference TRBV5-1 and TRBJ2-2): KAGVTQTPRYLIKTRGQQVTLSCSPISGHRSVSWYQQTPGQGLQFLFEYFSETQRNKGNFPGRFSGRQFSNSRSEMNVSTLELGDSALYLCASSSGLAGGRFTGELFFGEGSRLTVL.